This passage covers 29 T cell receptor beta chains from one sample sequenced in a study of spatial heterogeneity in lung cancer. TCRdb processed the 5' RACE reads anew with MiXCR; each CDR3 protein has one entry. The sample gives some 7,500 distinct CDR3 sequences, roughly 8.6% of which show up once; 45% to 55% is in the top ten. Time point described: sample taken at primary tumor resection. The authors sequenced whole RNA from tumor, nontumor lung or frozen PBMC without sorting. The sample in question was PBMCs, obtained at surgery. All receptors derive from a male donor with early-stage non-small cell lung cancer.

This clonotype was detected ten times or more. This beta chain turned up in a library designed for alpha chains; as an off-target read, its abundance says little. The chain employs TRBV20-1 and TRBJ2-1; D is possibly TRBD2 (6 bases). Germline V CDR1 and CDR2: DFQATT, SNEGSKA (reference sequence). Trimming stripped 5 bases from V and 7 bases from J, with 21 bases between. This CDR3 comprises 15 residues. The CDR3 DNA reads as TGCAGTGCTTCAAGCTCGGGAGTCCCGGGGAATGAGCAGTTCTTC. Amino acid sequence: CSASSSGVPGNEQFF.

This clonotype was picked up many times. This beta chain is off target for a library built for alpha chains, so its abundance means little. The chain combines TRBV7-2 with TRBJ2-5; D is undetermined. Germline values: CDR1 SGHTA, CDR2 FQGNSA. The ends were cut back, 1 base at V and 1 base at J, with 7 bases in the middle. The CDR3 runs 14 residues. CDR3 in amino acids: CASSLGPTQETQYF. DNA of the CDR3: TGTGCCAGCAGCTTAGGTCCTACCCAAGAGACCCAGTACTTC.

This clonotype was counted ten times or more. The library was prepared for alpha chains; this beta chain is a stray read, so its frequency means little. V and J are TRBV12-3 or TRBV12-4 and TRBJ1-2; D not certain. V dropped 1 base and J dropped 2 bases, with 8 bases sitting between them. The CDR3 runs 14 residues. CDR3 DNA: TGTGCCAGCAGTTTAGGCCCGGCCAACTATGGCTACACCTTC. Its protein product is CASSLGPANYGYTF.

This clonotype was counted at least ten times. Little can be read into the size of this beta chain, an off-target read in a library designed for alpha chains. This chain connects TRBV10-2 to TRBJ2-7; D ambiguous. Germline CDR1 is WSHSY and CDR2 is SAAADI. V was trimmed by 7 bases and J by 5 bases, leaving 9 bases between them. The CDR3 loop spans 11 amino acids. In nucleotides, the CDR3 is TGCGCCAGCACTTATGGGGACGAGCAGTACTTC. This translates into CASTYGDEQYF.

This clonotype counts as medium-sized (0.01 to 0.1%). The size of this beta chain means little, since it is a stray read in a library made for alpha chains. The gene calls are TRBV6-4 and TRBJ2-1; no clear D. The germline gives CDR1 MRHNA, CDR2 SNTAGT. This CDR3 has 15 amino acids. Trimming left V 0 bases short and J 0 bases short, with 6 bases between. This chain's CDR3 is CASSDSVSSYNEQFF. Here the CDR3 DNA reads TGTGCCAGCAGTGACTCCGTAAGCTCCTACAATGAGCAGTTCTTC.

In its sample, this clonotype was seen many times. With the library built for alpha chains, this beta chain is off target and its frequency is not meaningful. This chain links TRBV6-6 with TRBJ1-5, with 8 bases lining up with TRBD1. V shed 7 bases and J 7 bases; nucleotides not matched to a gene: 9. Germline-derived CDR1 and CDR2 are MNHNY and SVGAGI (reference sequence). The CDR3 extends over 14 amino acids. CDR3 sequence reads: CASKNAGGGQPQHF. CDR3 coding DNA: TGTGCCAGCAAAAACGCAGGGGGCGGACAGCCCCAGCATTTT.

Regarding this clonotype: This beta chain lies outside the target of a library built for alpha chains; its clone size means little. This chain uses TRBV24-1 with TRBJ1-5; no definite D call. This CDR3 spans 17 amino acids. The V and J ends lost 7 bases and 3 bases respectively, with 21 bases between them. From germline, CDR1 is KGHDR and CDR2 SFDVKD. The CDR3 spells CATSESGLSGPNQPQHF. CDR3 bases: TGTGCCACCAGCGAATCCGGTCTGTCCGGTCCCAATCAGCCCCAGCATTTT.

This clonotype has at least ten counts. This beta chain is an unintended read in a library built for alpha chains; its size means little. The genes are TRBV12-3 or TRBV12-4 and TRBJ2-7; 11 bases line up with TRBD2. Trimming took 8 bases from V and 2 from J; bases not matched to a gene: 5. The CDR3 totals 14 residues. The DNA for the CDR3 is TGTGCCAGCCTCGGGACTAGCGGTACCTACGAGCAGTACTTC. Translation gives CASLGTSGTYEQYF.

This clonotype was recorded many times. This beta chain came through as a stray read in a library set up for alpha chains, and its size says little. The rearrangement uses TRBV20-1 and TRBJ2-1; TRBD2 aligns across 12 bases. With 8 bases clipped from V and 10 bases from J, the junction kept 12 bases outside the gene matches. The CDR3 has 14 amino acids. The V gene's germline CDR1 is DFQATT and CDR2 SNEGSKA (reference sequence). The CDR3 coding sequence is TGCAGTTCCACGACTAGCGGGAGTTTAGGAGAGCAGTTCTTC. Its protein is CSSTTSGSLGEQFF.

This clonotype was recorded at least ten times. Since the library was made to target alpha chains, this beta chain is a stray read and its abundance is not meaningful. The CDR3 loop reads CAWNRGPGNQPQHF. The DNA of the CDR3 is TGTGCCTGGAACAGGGGACCGGGCAATCAGCCCCAGCATTTT. The chain is built from TRBV30 and TRBJ1-5; 7 nucleotides line up with TRBD1. V was pared by 4 bases and J by 2 bases, with 5 bases of the junction left unmatched. Germline V gives CDR1 GTSNPN, CDR2 SVGIG (reference sequence). The CDR3 is 14 residues long.

Judged by abundance, this clonotype is medium-sized. Within a library made for alpha chains, this beta chain is off target, and its count is uninformative. The chain uses TRBV4-1 and TRBJ2-7, with D perhaps matching TRBD1 (5 bases). This CDR3 is 17 amino acids long. Germline V gene lookup returns CDR1 MGHRA and CDR2 YSYEKL. V lost 0 bases and J lost 1, with 16 bases in between. CDR3 sequence: CASSQDYKGQVSYEQYF. As DNA, the CDR3 is TGCGCCAGCAGCCAAGATTATAAGGGGCAGGTATCCTACGAGCAGTACTTC.

The table lists this clonotype with many counts. This beta chain represents an off-target read in a library built for alpha chains; its size is of limited meaning. This CDR3 reads CSALDRGTGELFF. CDR3 sequence (DNA): TGCAGTGCTCTTGACAGAGGCACCGGGGAGCTGTTTTTT. This sequence joins TRBV20-1 and TRBJ2-2; D is possibly TRBD1 (5 bases). The germline V and J ends were trimmed by 5 bases and 4 bases, with 11 bases remaining between them. The germline V gene has CDR1 DFQATT and CDR2 SNEGSKA (reference sequence). There are 13 residues in the CDR3.

As for this clonotype: As an off-target read in a library built for alpha chains, this beta chain has a frequency of little significance. V usage is TRBV10-2 and J usage is TRBJ2-7; TRBD2 agrees at 7 bases. J was trimmed by 3 bases and V by 6 bases; bases with no gene match: 2. The CDR3 is made up of 12 amino acids. The germline V gene encodes CDR1 WSHSY and CDR2 SAAADI. The CDR3 loop reads CASSPSGYEQYF. CDR3 sequence (DNA): TGCGCCAGCAGCCCTAGCGGCTACGAGCAGTACTTC.

This clonotype showed up many times. This beta chain lies outside the target of a library built for alpha chains; its clone size means little. The chain joins TRBV27 to TRBJ2-5; D is unresolved. CDR3 length: 13 residues. Germline loops: CDR1 MNHEY, CDR2 SMNVEV (reference sequence). V lost 2 bases and J 0 bases, leaving 4 bases between the germline ends. CDR3 sequence reads: CASSLEYQETQYF. DNA for the CDR3: TGTGCCAGCAGTTTAGAATACCAAGAGACCCAGTACTTC.

This clonotype has a count of ten or more. The library was designed around alpha chains, so this beta chain is a stray read whose abundance carries little weight. The CDR3 nucleotides are TGTGCCAGCACTAATGGGAGGGGCCGCCTCAATCAGCCCCAGCATTTT. It codes for CASTNGRGRLNQPQHF. V and J are TRBV2 and TRBJ1-5; D may be TRBD1 (5 bases). The ends were cut back, 7 bases at V and 3 bases at J, with 19 bases in the middle. The CDR3 runs to 16 residues. Per the germline V gene, CDR1 is SNHLY and CDR2 is FYNNEI.

Concerning this clonotype: This beta chain is a stray read from a library made for alpha chains; its abundance is not meaningful. V and J are TRBV5-1 and TRBJ2-3; TRBD2 matches 13 bases. The CDR3 covers 14 residues. Losses at the gene ends were 7 bases for V and 9 bases for J; bases not matched to a gene: 8. The germline CDR1 and CDR2 sequences are SGHRS and YFSETQ. CDR3 nucleotides: TGCGCCAGCCGTCCGGGACTAGCGGGACCCACGCAGTATTTT. Its translation: CASRPGLAGPTQYF.

In this sample, this clonotype turned up many times. This beta chain was picked up by a library intended for alpha chains and is off target, so its count carries little meaning. This chain uses TRBV6-5 with TRBJ1-2, with TRBD1 matching over 11 bases. Germline V gene sequence: CDR1 MNHEY, CDR2 SVGAGI. V lost 7 bases to trimming and J lost 8 bases; unmatched junction nucleotides: 9. The CDR3 totals 14 residues. CDR3 DNA: TGTGCCAGCACCCGGGACAGGGGGTACGAAGGCTACACCTTC. Translating it yields CASTRDRGYEGYTF.

Many counts were recorded for this clonotype. This beta chain is an off-target read within a library intended for alpha chains, so its frequency means little. The chain uses TRBV19 and TRBJ1-3; no firm D call. Germline-derived CDR1 and CDR2 are LNHDA and SQIVND (reference sequence). CDR3 length equals 14 residues. V was shortened by 6 bases and J by 0 bases, with 9 bases between the two germline ends. The CDR3 bases are TGTGCCAGTAGGCCCCCCGGCTCTGGAAACACCATATATTTT. Translation gives CASRPPGSGNTIYF.

This clonotype was observed many times. Because this beta chain is a stray read in a library intended to capture alpha chains, its abundance should not be given much weight. Here the CDR3 reads CSAPKPFLEGGFRDRVVEQYF. CDR3 nucleotides: TGCAGTGCTCCAAAACCGTTTCTCGAGGGGGGTTTCCGGGACAGGGTTGTCGAGCAGTACTTC. The V and J genes are TRBV20-1 and TRBJ2-7; 9 nucleotides match TRBD1. The CDR3 is made up of 21 amino acids. The junction had 32 bases not matched to a gene; V was cut back by 5 bases and J by 6 bases. The V gene's germline CDR1 is DFQATT and CDR2 SNEGSKA (reference sequence).

This clonotype was observed many times. Since the library was made to target alpha chains, this beta chain is a stray read and its abundance is not meaningful. The CDR3 coding sequence is TGTGCCAGTAGTAATCCAGCGGCTTTAGGATATACGCAGTATTTT. It encodes CASSNPAALGYTQYF. V gene TRBV19 combines with J gene TRBJ2-3; D may be TRBD2 (5 bases). Looked up from germline, CDR1 is LNHDA and CDR2 is SQIVND (reference sequence). The CDR3 has 15 amino acids. Trimming stripped 4 bases from V and 7 bases from J, with 18 bases between.

This clonotype was seen many times. A library prepared for alpha chains yielded this beta chain as an off-target read; its size is of little meaning. CDR3 nucleotide sequence: TGCAGTGCTAGGGGACTAGCCGACCTCCGCTACGAGCAGTACTTC. This sequence encodes CSARGLADLRYEQYF. This sequence joins TRBV20-1 and TRBJ2-7, with 9 bases identical to TRBD2. The germline CDR1 and CDR2 sequences are DFQATT and SNEGSKA (reference sequence). Unmatched junction bases numbered 9, after V lost 3 bases and J lost 3 bases. The CDR3 sequence is 15 residues long.

This clonotype was counted ten times or more. Because this beta chain is a stray read in a library intended to capture alpha chains, its abundance should not be given much weight. This chain links TRBV4-1 with TRBJ2-1; D is unresolved. V shed 4 bases and J shed 8 bases, with 18 bases lying between them. The CDR3 is made up of 15 amino acids. The germline gives CDR1 MGHRA, CDR2 YSYEKL. For the CDR3, the DNA is TGCGCCAGCAGCCTCACCCGGCCCGGTATCTATGAGCAGTTCTTC. It yields the protein CASSLTRPGIYEQFF.

Regarding this clonotype: Little can be read into the size of this beta chain, an off-target read in a library designed for alpha chains. The chain joins TRBV19 to TRBJ1-2, with TRBD1 matching over 10 bases. The trim removed 0 bases at V and 4 bases at J, leaving 2 bases unmatched. Per the germline V gene, CDR1 is LNHDA and CDR2 is SQIVND (reference sequence). This CDR3 comprises 15 residues. As DNA, the CDR3 is TGTGCCAGTAGTATAGAGGGACAGGGGTCCTATGGCTACACCTTC. Amino acids: CASSIEGQGSYGYTF.

This clonotype was observed at least ten times. This beta chain was picked up by a library intended for alpha chains and is off target, so its count carries little meaning. This chain joins TRBV12-3 or TRBV12-4 and TRBJ2-5, with 12 bases matching TRBD2. This CDR3 comprises 16 residues. V was pared by 3 bases and J by 5 bases, with 7 bases of the junction left unmatched. CDR3 in amino acids: CASSFLAGGPKETQYF. CDR3 sequence (DNA): TGTGCCAGCAGTTTCCTAGCGGGAGGGCCGAAGGAGACCCAGTACTTC.

This clonotype has ten or more counts. The size of this beta chain means little, since it is a stray read in a library made for alpha chains. The gene calls are TRBV7-9 and TRBJ1-2; TRBD1 agrees at 9 bases. Germline CDR1 reads SEHNR; CDR2 reads FQNEAQ (reference sequence). V shed 5 bases and J 7 bases; nucleotides not matched to a gene: 14. This CDR3 contains 16 residues. CDR3 nucleotide sequence: TGTGCCAGCAGCGCCCTACTCGGGACAGGGTTTGGTGGCTACACCTTC. Protein: CASSALLGTGFGGYTF.

This clonotype has at least ten counts. Since the library was made to target alpha chains, this beta chain is a stray read and its abundance is not meaningful. The V call is TRBV5-1, the J call TRBJ2-7; 10 bases line up with TRBD2. The V segment lost 0 bases and the J segment 0 bases; nucleotides outside the gene matches: 3. CDR1 is SGHRS, CDR2 YFSETQ, per germline. The CDR3 extends over 16 amino acids. The CDR3 nucleotides are TGCGCCAGCAGCTTGGCTCCTAGCGGGAGCTCCTACGAGCAGTACTTC. This gives the protein CASSLAPSGSSYEQYF.

This clonotype occurred a few times. This beta chain is an unintended read in a library built for alpha chains; its size means little. The V call is TRBV7-9, the J call TRBJ2-1, with 11 bases lining up with TRBD2. The CDR3 spans 16 residues. The V and J ends lost 7 bases and 7 bases, in that order; junction bases with no gene match: 12. Germline V gives CDR1 SEHNR, CDR2 FQNEAQ (reference sequence). The CDR3 DNA follows: TGTGCCAGCACCTACACCGGGCTAGCGGGGGGTAATGAGCAGTTCTTC. It yields the protein CASTYTGLAGGNEQFF. Combining the CDR3 with reference TRBV7-9 and TRBJ2-1 gives the whole variable domain DTGVSQNPRHKITKRGQNVTFRCDPISEHNRLYWYRQTLGQGPEFLTYFQNEAQLEKSRLLSDRFSAERPKGSFSTLEIQRTEQGDSAMYLCASTYTGLAGGNEQFFGPGTRLTVL.

This clonotype was observed at least ten times. For a library built for alpha chains, this beta chain is a stray read; little rests on its size. The V and J genes are TRBV19 and TRBJ1-5; no definite D call. Trimming left V 3 bases short and J 2 bases short, with 11 bases between. The germline V gene encodes CDR1 LNHDA and CDR2 SQIVND (reference sequence). The CDR3 totals 15 residues. CDR3 bases: TGTGCCAGTAGTATGGGGTCCGAGGGCAATCAGCCCCAGCATTTT. It encodes CASSMGSEGNQPQHF.

This clonotype was found many times. Found in a library prepared for alpha chains, this beta chain is an off-target read, and its abundance has little meaning. The chain uses TRBV18 and TRBJ2-7; D uncertain. The germline CDR1 and CDR2 sequences are KGHSH and LQKENI. Trimming took 0 bases from V and 7 from J, leaving 13 bases between them. CDR3 size: 14 residues. Here the CDR3 reads CASSPPGMQWEQYF. The CDR3 DNA follows: TGTGCCAGCTCACCACCGGGCATGCAGTGGGAGCAGTACTTC.